This record looks at one T cell receptor (beta chain) sequence and its context. These data are taken from a study of CXCR3-negative and CXCR3-positive naive CD8 T cells. The CDR3 has 15 residues. From germline, CDR1 is DFQATT and CDR2 SNEGSKA (reference sequence). The libraries of TRB cDNA were prepared using 5' RACE with UMI labels. Each CDR3 protein gets one entry in TCRdb, which reprocessed the 5' RACE reads and gives no DNA. The sample totals 46,000 or so distinct CDR3 sequences. Sequenced input: naive CXCR3- CD8+ T cells from blood. The subset: CD45RO-CCR7+CD27+CD95- naive CD8+ T cells lacking CXCR3 (TNR3-). This clonotype originated in a human donor in good health. Some clones in this sample may be carry-over from other donors' samples. The chain is built from TRBV20-1 and TRBJ2-1; the TCRdb D gene call, TRBD2, has no DNA to confirm it. The CDR3 is CSARVPRGGNNEQFF.